This T cell receptor (beta chain) was identified in a study of T cell responses to AZD1222 COVID-19 vaccine. Study-level findings and limits: Mapped onto spike, vaccine-associated CD4 TCRs spanned it and were dominant at 160-218 and 743-854. Most donors were white British and more were female, and clonal diversity was possibly underestimated. The number of AZD1222 recipients seropositive at baseline was only five to seven.

Profiling relied on immunoSEQ multiplex PCR, and the TCRdb table lists in-frame clones only, not all of them. The profile shows approximately 150,000 clones, about 89% of them singletons. As concerns this clone: Its antigen is as yet unknown.

Trimming at V came to 6 bases and at J to 6 bases, leaving 14 bases not matched to a gene. Germline assignment: CDR1 KGHSH and CDR2 LQKENI. The CDR3 contains 16 residues. The clonotype originates from an adult who received the AZD1222 COVID-19 vaccine. Sequenced material: peripheral blood, taken 28 days after the second AZD1222 dose. The chain couples TRBV18 to TRBJ2-7, with 10 bases fitting TRBD1. CDR3 nucleotides: TGTGCCAGCTCCCCGCCCCATGGGACAGGGGTTACCGAGCAGTACTTC. Its translation is CASSPPHGTGVTEQYF. The full variable domain, its missing parts supplied by reference TRBV18 and TRBJ2-7, is NAGVMQNPRHLVRRRGQEARLRCSPMKGHSHVYWYRQLPEEGLKFMVYLQKENIIDESGMPKERFSAEFPKEGPSILRIQQVVRGDSAAYFCASSPPHGTGVTEQYFGPGTRLTVT.